The 14 T cell receptor beta chains in this list originate from one sample, sequenced in a study of blood T cell repertoires in COVID-19. Some clones are missing from TCRdb's copy, which holds only in-frame ones; the method was immunoSEQ multiplex PCR. The table shows about 200,000 clones, with 75% to 95% occurring only once. The sample consisted of peripheral blood. These receptors all come from a man aged 50 to 60 with acute or convalescent COVID-19.

V usage is TRBV14 and J usage is TRBJ1-3; D possibly corresponds to TRBD1 (6 bases). V lost 1 base and J lost 5, with 12 bases in between. The V gene's germline CDR1 is SGHDN and CDR2 FVKESK. There are 15 residues in the CDR3. CDR3 sequence (DNA): TGTGCCAGCAGCCAAGGGACAGTTGCTCGAAACACCATATATTTT. This translates into CASSQGTVARNTIYF.

The V and J genes are TRBV7-9 and TRBJ2-1; D remains ambiguous. The CDR3 totals 14 residues. V lost 2 bases to trimming and J lost 2 bases, with 7 bases between them. In germline, CDR1 is SEHNR, CDR2 FQNEAQ (reference sequence). As DNA, the CDR3 is TGTGCCAGCAGCTTACGAGAACCCTACAATGAGCAGTTCTTC. As protein: CASSLREPYNEQFF.

The chain joins TRBV6-2 or TRBV6-3 to TRBJ1-1, with D possibly being TRBD1 (6 bases). The V end was cut by 2 bases, the J end by 0 bases, with 16 bases between. Germline CDR1 and CDR2: MNHEY and SVGEGT. The CDR3 extends over 17 amino acids. The CDR3 reads CASSYTFQGGMNTEAFF. CDR3 sequence (DNA): TGTGCCAGCAGTTACACGTTCCAAGGGGGAATGAACACTGAAGCTTTCTTT.

The rearrangement joins TRBV3-1 (or the pseudogene TRBV3-2) to TRBJ2-1, with 12 bases fitting TRBD2. After removal of 1 base from V and 5 bases from J, the junction contained 6 bases not matched to a gene. Germline loops: CDR1 LGHDT, CDR2 YNNKEL (reference sequence). This CDR3 has 17 amino acids. CDR3 bases: TGTGCCAGCAGCCAAGGACTAGCGGGAGTAGGACACAATGAGCAGTTCTTC. Translation: CASSQGLAGVGHNEQFF.

V and J are TRBV28 and TRBJ1-1, with D maybe TRBD1 (6 bases). Trimming cost V 10 bases and J 5 bases, with 23 bases left between them. The germline V gene encodes CDR1 MDHEN and CDR2 SYDVKM. The CDR3 is made up of 15 amino acids. The CDR3 DNA reads TGTGCCACCCTTGGAGTAGCAGGGGTATGGACTGAAGCTTTCTTT. Its protein is CATLGVAGVWTEAFF.

The chain couples TRBV5-4 to TRBJ2-3; the D is unclear. V lost 4 bases and J 6 bases, leaving 9 bases between the germline ends. The germline V gene has CDR1 SGHNT and CDR2 YYREEE (reference sequence). The CDR3 is made up of 12 amino acids. DNA for the CDR3: TGTGCCAGCAGCACTCCCAGGGATACGCAGTATTTT. Its translation is CASSTPRDTQYF.

This chain connects TRBV6-1 to TRBJ2-5; 7 nucleotides match TRBD1. The CDR3 is 16 amino acids. Unmatched junction bases numbered 12, after V lost 4 bases and J lost 4 bases. Per the germline V gene, CDR1 is MNHNS and CDR2 is SASEGT. The CDR3 DNA sequence: TGTGCCAGCAGTGCAAACCTTGCGACAGGGCGAGAGACCCAGTACTTC. Residues: CASSANLATGRETQYF.

This sequence joins TRBV5-1 and TRBJ2-3; 8 bases align to TRBD2. The CDR3 consists of 16 residues. The J segment lost 4 bases and the V segment lost 5 bases, leaving 12 bases of the junction unmatched. Germline V gives CDR1 SGHRS, CDR2 YFSETQ. The CDR3 spells CASSTSSAGAADTQYF. The CDR3 bases are TGCGCCAGCAGTACTTCCTCAGCGGGGGCGGCAGATACGCAGTATTTT. The full variable domain, in which reference TRBV5-1 and TRBJ2-3 provide the parts outside the CDR3, is KAGVTQTPRYLIKTRGQQVTLSCSPISGHRSVSWYQQTPGQGLQFLFEYFSETQRNKGNFPGRFSGRQFSNSRSEMNVSTLELGDSALYLCASSTSSAGAADTQYFGPGTRLTVL.

J is TRBJ1-2 and V is TRBV28, with D uncertain. CDR1 is MDHEN, CDR2 SYDVKM, per germline. The germline V and J ends were trimmed by 1 base and 7 bases, with 16 bases remaining between them. There are 15 residues in the CDR3. The CDR3 loop is CASSLLTSGGIGYTF. The DNA for the CDR3 is TGTGCCAGCAGTTTATTGACTAGCGGAGGTATTGGCTACACCTTC.

This rearrangement joins TRBV7-6 to TRBJ1-5; tentative D call: TRBD1 (6 bases). Trimming shortened V by 4 bases and J by 0 bases, and 13 bases separated the two germline ends. CDR1 is SGHVS, CDR2 FNYEAQ, per germline. The CDR3 loop spans 16 amino acids. In nucleotides, the CDR3 is TGTGCCAGCAGCTCGGGACACCAGTATAGCAATCAGCCCCAGCATTTT. Residues: CASSSGHQYSNQPQHF. The full variable domain, completed using reference TRBV7-6 and TRBJ1-5, is GAGVSQSPRYKVTKRGQDVALRCDPISGHVSLYWYRQALGQGPEFLTYFNYEAQQDKSGLPNDRFSAERPEGSISTLTIQRTEQRDSAMYRCASSSGHQYSNQPQHFGDGTRLSIL.

The rearrangement joins TRBV15 to TRBJ2-3; possible D gene TRBD2, 5 bases. V lost 0 bases, J lost 9 bases, and 19 bases lay in between. Germline CDR1 and CDR2: LNHNV and YYDKDF (reference sequence). CDR3 size: 16 residues. The CDR3 here is CATSRDRAAAPGTQYF. The CDR3 DNA reads TGTGCCACCAGCAGAGATCGGGCAGCGGCCCCGGGGACGCAGTATTTT.

This sequence joins TRBV6-6 and TRBJ1-4, with unresolved D. The V and J ends lost 5 bases and 2 bases respectively, with 12 bases between them. Germline-derived CDR1 and CDR2 are MNHNY and SVGAGI (reference sequence). The CDR3 consists of 15 residues. As DNA, the CDR3 is TGTGCCAGCAGTCGAGACGGAGGGACTAATGAAAAACTGTTTTTT. This gives the protein CASSRDGGTNEKLFF.

This clone was observed once. The rearrangement links TRBV9 to TRBJ2-1; 11 bases are a match to TRBD2. The CDR3 totals 17 residues. CDR1 is SGDLS, CDR2 YYNGEE, per germline. Germline trimming cut 3 bases from V and 9 bases from J; bases unmatched to any gene: 14. The CDR3: CASSATETSGSRGEQFF. CDR3 sequence (DNA): TGTGCCAGCAGCGCGACGGAAACTAGCGGGAGCCGTGGTGAGCAGTTCTTC.

There are a few counts of this clone. The CDR3 sequence is CASSLPGTANEKLFF. The CDR3 bases are TGTGCCAGCAGTTTACCCGGGACAGCTAATGAAAAACTGTTTTTT. The rearrangement uses TRBV28 and TRBJ1-4; 7 bases agree with TRBD1. Germline-derived CDR1 and CDR2 are MDHEN and SYDVKM. The V and J ends lost 2 bases and 3 bases, in that order; junction bases with no gene match: 3. The CDR3 runs 15 residues. Full variable domain (remainder filled in from reference TRBV28 and TRBJ1-4): DVKVTQSSRYLVKRTGEKVFLECVQDMDHENMFWYRQDPGLGLRLIYFSYDVKMKEKGDIPEGYSVSREKKERFSLILESASTNQTSMYLCASSLPGTANEKLFFGSGTQLSVL.